There are a few counts of the clone carrying this TCR beta chain. Its antigen is not known. CDR1 SGHNT and CDR2 YYREEE come from the germline V gene (reference sequence). The J segment lost 4 bases and the V segment lost 2 bases, leaving 2 bases of the junction unmatched. The CDR3 runs to 14 residues. This sample was taken from a study of cytomegalovirus exposure and HLA in healthy donors. Findings and caveats of the study: According to an earlier analysis, most TCR beta V segments yielded productive rearrangements about 90% or about 30% of the time. The dataset shows that most TCR sequences were rare, while some public TCRs occurred in many donors. It was reported in a later analysis that an Asian-associated ancestry cluster showed fewer N-insertions than the roughly 620-donor mean. In the analysis, some V segments, TRBV6-2 and TRBV6-3 included, were excluded as indistinguishable.

Researchers ran the PCR with 60 Vbeta and 13 Jbeta primers. The repertoire was sequenced with immunoSEQ multiplex PCR; TCRdb's copy has only in-frame clones and lacks some. The table includes roughly 200,000 clones, 9.5% detected once. The clonotype originates from a woman in her 30s in good health and CMV-seropositive. Sequenced input: PBMCs. The V call is TRBV5-4, the J call TRBJ2-3, with 9 positions matching TRBD1. The CDR3 nucleotides are TGTGCCAGCAGCTTTACAGGGGGCGCAGATACGCAGTATTTT. It specifies CASSFTGGADTQYF.